The 18 T cell receptor beta chains below come from one sample, sequenced in a study of T cell responses to AZD1222 COVID-19 vaccine. Clones were sequenced by immunoSEQ multiplex PCR, and TCRdb holds only the in-frame ones, with some missing. Of roughly 140,000 clones listed, under 95% are singletons. The sequencing used peripheral blood, collected on day 0 of AZD1222 vaccination. The receptors were gathered from an adult in good health.

Notes on this clone: One end of the junction fails to match germline, which may point to a read error. The chain has TRBV12-3 or TRBV12-4 and TRBJ1-1; D ambiguous. This CDR3 contains 13 residues. The CDR3: CASSLEPGLTRLF. DNA of the CDR3: TGTGCCAGCAGTTTAGAACCGGGCCTAACTCGACTTTTT.

The V and J genes are TRBV4-2 and TRBJ2-7, with D uncertain. V lost 1 base to trimming and J lost 7 bases, with 14 bases between them. The germline CDR1 and CDR2 sequences are LGHNA and YNFKEQ. The CDR3 runs 14 residues. The CDR3 here is CASSQGDNPREQYF. CDR3 nucleotide sequence: TGTGCCAGCAGCCAAGGCGATAACCCTCGGGAGCAGTACTTC.

The chain links TRBV7-3 to TRBJ2-2; D is perhaps TRBD1 (6 bases). Per germline, CDR1 SGHTA and CDR2 FQGTGA. Trimming took off 2 bases at V and 3 bases at J, with 16 bases between the two ends. The CDR3 is 17 residues long. CDR3 region: CASSLHGQRPDTGELFF. The DNA for the CDR3 is TGTGCCAGCAGCTTACACGGACAGAGGCCCGACACCGGGGAGCTGTTTTTT.

This clone was recorded only once. The V and J genes are TRBV2 and TRBJ1-1; D perhaps matches TRBD1 (6 bases). Germline V lookup: CDR1 SNHLY, CDR2 FYNNEI. The CDR3 covers 14 residues. Trimming removed 6 bases at V and 3 bases at J, with 14 bases between. The CDR3 sequence: CASRTGTLDTEAFF. Here the CDR3 DNA reads TGTGCCAGCAGAACCGGGACACTGGACACTGAAGCTTTCTTT.

The chain links TRBV11-2 to TRBJ1-2; D call uncertain. The CDR3 loop spans 18 amino acids. V lost 6 bases and J 6 bases, leaving 29 bases between the germline ends. Germline V gene lookup returns CDR1 SGHAT and CDR2 FQNNGV. The CDR3 reads CASRQILKDHSGNDGYTF. In DNA form, the CDR3 reads TGTGCCAGCAGACAAATTTTAAAGGACCATTCAGGCAATGATGGCTACACCTTC.

The chain has TRBV2 and TRBJ1-1, with D possibly being TRBD1 (6 bases). Trimming stripped 3 bases from V and 4 bases from J, with 18 bases between. CDR3 length: 16 residues. Germline lookup yields CDR1 SNHLY and CDR2 FYNNEI. CDR3 DNA sequence: TGTGCCAGCAGTGAGGACCCAGGGGTAATATTCACTGAAGCTTTCTTT. Its translation: CASSEDPGVIFTEAFF.

V gene TRBV7-8 combines with J gene TRBJ1-4; weak D call: TRBD1 (6 bases). This CDR3 spans 16 amino acids. Germline CDR1 is SGHVS and CDR2 is FQNEAQ. The V end was cut by 6 bases, the J end by 2 bases, with 16 bases between. Here the CDR3 DNA reads TGTGCCAGCAGTCATTTTGTAGGACAGACTAATGAAAAACTGTTTTTT. Translation: CASSHFVGQTNEKLFF.

V and J are TRBV28 and TRBJ2-2; D gene unclear. This CDR3 has 12 amino acids. The germline V gene encodes CDR1 MDHEN and CDR2 SYDVKM. V shed 5 bases and J shed 3 bases, with 4 bases lying between them. Here the CDR3 reads CASSGDTGELFF. The CDR3 region has the DNA TGTGCCAGCAGTGGAGACACCGGGGAGCTGTTTTTT.

V gene TRBV20-1 combines with J gene TRBJ2-7; D unresolved. The V and J ends lost 3 bases and 3 bases respectively, with 6 bases between them. The germline V gene encodes CDR1 DFQATT and CDR2 SNEGSKA (reference sequence). The CDR3 runs 11 residues. As DNA, the CDR3 is TGCAGTGCTAGTAGGGACTACGAGCAGTACTTC. Encoded protein: CSASRDYEQYF.

J is TRBJ2-1 and V is TRBV7-2, with 9 positions matching TRBD2. Germline V gene sequence: CDR1 SGHTA, CDR2 FQGNSA. Trimming cost V 1 base and J 8 bases; bases outside gene matches: 9. This CDR3 has 16 residues. CDR3 amino acids: CASSLEGREGIHEQFF. The CDR3, as DNA: TGTGCCAGCAGCTTAGAGGGGCGGGAGGGAATCCATGAGCAGTTCTTC.

The V call is TRBV11-2, the J call TRBJ1-2; D remains ambiguous. Per the germline V gene, CDR1 is SGHAT and CDR2 is FQNNGV. The CDR3 extends over 12 amino acids. The V end was cut by 5 bases, the J end by 7 bases, with 11 bases between. The CDR3 DNA reads TGTGCCAGCAGCCACTCCCGGGGTGGCTACACCTTC. Protein: CASSHSRGGYTF. Looking up the rest from reference TRBV11-2 and TRBJ1-2 gives the full variable domain: EAGVAQSPRYKIIEKRQSVAFWCNPISGHATLYWYQQILGQGPKLLIQFQNNGVVDDSQLPKDRFSAERLKGVDSTLKIQPAKLEDSAVYLCASSHSRGGYTFGSGTRLTVV.

The chain has TRBV19 and TRBJ1-5; 9 bases agree with TRBD1. CDR1 is LNHDA, CDR2 SQIVND, per germline (reference sequence). With 5 bases clipped from V and 2 bases from J, the junction kept 7 bases outside the gene matches. There are 16 residues in the CDR3. CDR3 loop: CASSLYWTGGNQPQHF. Here the CDR3 DNA reads TGTGCCAGTAGTCTATACTGGACAGGGGGCAATCAGCCCCAGCATTTT.

V and J are TRBV5-1 and TRBJ1-4, with TRBD1 matching over 7 bases. With 4 bases clipped from V and 4 bases from J, the junction kept 4 bases outside the gene matches. The CDR3 has 14 amino acids. CDR1 and CDR2 (germline): SGHRS, YFSETQ. CDR3 region: CASSRDSSNEKLFF. DNA of the CDR3: TGCGCCAGCAGCCGGGACAGTAGTAATGAAAAACTGTTTTTT. The variable domain in full, completed from reference TRBV5-1 and TRBJ1-4, reads KAGVTQTPRYLIKTRGQQVTLSCSPISGHRSVSWYQQTPGQGLQFLFEYFSETQRNKGNFPGRFSGRQFSNSRSEMNVSTLELGDSALYLCASSRDSSNEKLFFGSGTQLSVL.

The V and J genes are TRBV6-4 and TRBJ2-7; 9 bases agree with TRBD1. Germline values: CDR1 MRHNA, CDR2 SNTAGT. The CDR3 has 16 residues. Unmatched junction bases numbered 8, after V lost 4 bases and J lost 1 base. The CDR3 DNA reads TGTGCCAGCAGTGTAAGGCGACAGGGGGGGTCCTACGAGCAGTACTTC. The encoded protein is CASSVRRQGGSYEQYF.

V and J are TRBV4-3 and TRBJ2-5, with 9 bases aligning to TRBD2. V lost 5 bases, J lost 3 bases, and 10 bases stayed unmatched. Germline V lookup: CDR1 LGHNA, CDR2 YSLEER. The CDR3 extends over 16 amino acids. The CDR3 reads CASSEQYGTSKETQYF. CDR3 coding DNA: TGCGCCAGCAGCGAACAATACGGGACTAGCAAAGAGACCCAGTACTTC.

The genes are TRBV28 and TRBJ2-3, with a possible D match to TRBD2 (6 bases). The CDR3 consists of 15 residues. Germline CDR1 is MDHEN and CDR2 is SYDVKM. V lost 3 bases, J lost 0 bases, and 10 bases lay in between. As DNA, the CDR3 is TGTGCCAGCAGTTTGGGAGGCGGGAGCACAGATACGCAGTATTTT. Its protein product is CASSLGGGSTDTQYF.

This clone was detected once. The chain has TRBV28 and TRBJ2-7, with D possibly being TRBD1 or TRBD2 (5 bases each). This CDR3 comprises 12 residues. V was shortened by 6 bases and J by 6 bases, with 12 bases between the two germline ends. Looked up from germline, CDR1 is MDHEN and CDR2 is SYDVKM. The CDR3 spells CASRSTGGEQYF. CDR3 DNA: TGTGCCAGCAGATCAACTGGGGGCGAGCAGTACTTC.

This clone was seen once. The V and J genes are TRBV30 and TRBJ2-5; unclear D gene. Deletions cut 2 bases from V and 1 base from J, with 8 bases between. The CDR3 contains 13 residues. In germline, CDR1 is GTSNPN, CDR2 SVGIG (reference sequence). CDR3 bases: TGTGCCTGGAGTATGGGTATCCAAGAGACCCAGTACTTC. Encoded protein: CAWSMGIQETQYF.